This record concerns one T cell receptor (beta chain) sequence. Its antigen remains unidentified. The entry originates in a study of monozygotic twins with inflammatory bowel disease. Study results and caveats: No separation of different T cell subtypes was possible. Limited statistical power may explain no repertoire similarity difference between concordant and discordant twins.

There are 16 residues in the CDR3. Per the germline V gene, CDR1 is SGHRS and CDR2 is YFSETQ. Investigators pulled total RNA out of whole blood and did not sort T cells. TCRdb re-called the 5' RACE reads and shows each CDR3 protein once, DNA omitted. The data show more than 350,000 distinct CDR3 sequences, and the top ten clones hold 2.4%. The sample consisted of blood. The TCR was taken from a human donor with ulcerative colitis or Crohn's disease, or a healthy co-twin of an affected twin (not recorded which). The chain has TRBV5-1 and TRBJ1-5. The chain's CDR3 is CASSVGGTSSNQPQHF.